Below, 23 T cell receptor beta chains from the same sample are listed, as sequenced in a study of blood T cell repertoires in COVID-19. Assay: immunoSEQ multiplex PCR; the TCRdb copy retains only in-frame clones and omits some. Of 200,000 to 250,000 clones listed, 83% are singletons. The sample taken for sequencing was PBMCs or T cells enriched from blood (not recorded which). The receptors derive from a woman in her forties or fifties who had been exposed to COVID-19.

As DNA, the CDR3 is TGTGCCAGCAGCTTGAACAGGCAAGAGACCCAGTACTTC. This codes for CASSLNRQETQYF. This chain links TRBV11-2 with TRBJ2-5; a weak D match, TRBD1 (5 bases). Trimming shortened V by 3 bases and J by 2 bases, and 7 bases separated the two germline ends. Per germline, CDR1 SGHAT and CDR2 FQNNGV. The CDR3 consists of 13 residues.

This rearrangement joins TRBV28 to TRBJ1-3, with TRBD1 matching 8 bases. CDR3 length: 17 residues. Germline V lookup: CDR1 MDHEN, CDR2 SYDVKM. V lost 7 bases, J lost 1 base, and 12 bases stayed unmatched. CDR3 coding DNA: TGTGCCAGCAATCCTCGGACAGGGCCCCGGTCTGGAAACACCATATATTTT. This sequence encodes CASNPRTGPRSGNTIYF.

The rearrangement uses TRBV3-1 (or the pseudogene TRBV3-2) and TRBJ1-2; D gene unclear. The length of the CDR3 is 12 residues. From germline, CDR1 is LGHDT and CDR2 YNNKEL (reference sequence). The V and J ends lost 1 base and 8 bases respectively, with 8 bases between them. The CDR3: CASSQGREGYTF. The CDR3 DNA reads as TGTGCCAGCAGCCAAGGTCGGGAAGGCTACACCTTC.

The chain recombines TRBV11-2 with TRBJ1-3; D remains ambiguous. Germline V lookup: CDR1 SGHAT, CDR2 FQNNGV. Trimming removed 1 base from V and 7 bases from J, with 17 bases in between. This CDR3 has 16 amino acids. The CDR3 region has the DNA TGTGCCAGCAGCTTAGGTCTGGGAATAGGAGGGAACACCATATATTTT. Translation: CASSLGLGIGGNTIYF. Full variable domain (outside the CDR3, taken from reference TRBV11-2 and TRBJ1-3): EAGVAQSPRYKIIEKRQSVAFWCNPISGHATLYWYQQILGQGPKLLIQFQNNGVVDDSQLPKDRFSAERLKGVDSTLKIQPAKLEDSAVYLCASSLGLGIGGNTIYFGEGSWLTVV.

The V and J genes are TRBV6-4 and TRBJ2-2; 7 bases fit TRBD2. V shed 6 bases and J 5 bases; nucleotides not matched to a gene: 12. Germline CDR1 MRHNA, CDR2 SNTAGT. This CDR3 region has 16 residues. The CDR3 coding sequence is TGTGCCAGCAGGGGGGGAGGGGCGAATAAAACCGGGGAGCTGTTTTTT. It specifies CASRGGGANKTGELFF.

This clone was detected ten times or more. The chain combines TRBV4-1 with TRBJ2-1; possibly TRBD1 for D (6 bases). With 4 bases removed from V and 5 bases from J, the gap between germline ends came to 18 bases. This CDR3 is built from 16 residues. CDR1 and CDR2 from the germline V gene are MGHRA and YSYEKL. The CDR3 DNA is TGCGCCAGCAGCCGCTCCTATGGACAGTCTGACAATGAGCAGTTCTTC. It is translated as CASSRSYGQSDNEQFF.

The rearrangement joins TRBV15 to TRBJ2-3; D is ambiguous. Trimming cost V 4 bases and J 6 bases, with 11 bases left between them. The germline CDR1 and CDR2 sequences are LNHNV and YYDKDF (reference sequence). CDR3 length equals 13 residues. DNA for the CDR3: TGTGCCACCAGCAATCTAGTCCGGGATACGCAGTATTTT. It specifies CATSNLVRDTQYF.

The CDR3 here is CASSIGTSTSLVAGELFF. The CDR3 DNA reads TGTGCCAGTAGTATCGGGACTAGTACGTCGCTTGTCGCCGGGGAGCTGTTTTTT. The V and J genes are TRBV19 and TRBJ2-2; TRBD2 matches 8 bases. Unmatched junction bases numbered 15, after V lost 3 bases and J lost 6 bases. Germline values: CDR1 LNHDA, CDR2 SQIVND (reference sequence). This CDR3 has 18 residues.

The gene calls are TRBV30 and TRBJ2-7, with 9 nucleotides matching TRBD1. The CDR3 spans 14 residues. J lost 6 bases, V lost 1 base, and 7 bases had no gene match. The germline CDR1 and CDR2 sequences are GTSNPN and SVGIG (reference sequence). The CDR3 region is CAWSAGTGIGEQYF. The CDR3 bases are TGTGCCTGGAGTGCCGGGACAGGGATCGGCGAGCAGTACTTC.

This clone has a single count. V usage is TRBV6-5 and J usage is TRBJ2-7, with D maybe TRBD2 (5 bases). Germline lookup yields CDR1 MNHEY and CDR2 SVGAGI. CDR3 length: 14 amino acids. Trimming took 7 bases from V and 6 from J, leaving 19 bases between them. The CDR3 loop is CASIGRDWVSEQYF. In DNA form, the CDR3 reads TGTGCCAGCATCGGACGGGATTGGGTCTCCGAGCAGTACTTC.

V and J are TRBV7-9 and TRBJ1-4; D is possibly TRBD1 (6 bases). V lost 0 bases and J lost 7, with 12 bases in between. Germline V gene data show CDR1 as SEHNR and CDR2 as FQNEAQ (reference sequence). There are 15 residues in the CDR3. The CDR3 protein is CASSLALQGIEKLFF. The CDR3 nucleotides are TGTGCCAGCAGCTTAGCGCTGCAGGGGATTGAAAAACTGTTTTTT. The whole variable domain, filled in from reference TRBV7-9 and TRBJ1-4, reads DTGVSQNPRHKITKRGQNVTFRCDPISEHNRLYWYRQTLGQGPEFLTYFQNEAQLEKSRLLSDRFSAERPKGSFSTLEIQRTEQGDSAMYLCASSLALQGIEKLFFGSGTQLSVL.

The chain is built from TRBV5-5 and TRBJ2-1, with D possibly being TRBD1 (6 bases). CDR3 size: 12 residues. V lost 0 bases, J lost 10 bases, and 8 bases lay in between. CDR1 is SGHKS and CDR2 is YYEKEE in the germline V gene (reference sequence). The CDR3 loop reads CASSLGGTEQFF. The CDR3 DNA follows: TGTGCCAGCAGCTTGGGTGGGACAGAGCAGTTCTTC.

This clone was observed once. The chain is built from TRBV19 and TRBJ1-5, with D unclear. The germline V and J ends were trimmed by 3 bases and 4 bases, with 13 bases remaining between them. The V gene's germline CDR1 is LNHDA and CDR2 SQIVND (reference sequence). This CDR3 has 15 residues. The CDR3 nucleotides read TGTGCCAGTAGTATCTGGACGGGAAAGAATCAGCCCCAGCATTTT. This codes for CASSIWTGKNQPQHF. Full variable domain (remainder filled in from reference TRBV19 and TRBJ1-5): DGGITQSPKYLFRKEGQNVTLSCEQNLNHDAMYWYRQDPGQGLRLIYYSQIVNDFQKGDIAEGYSVSREKKESFPLTVTSAQKNPTAFYLCASSIWTGKNQPQHFGDGTRLSIL.

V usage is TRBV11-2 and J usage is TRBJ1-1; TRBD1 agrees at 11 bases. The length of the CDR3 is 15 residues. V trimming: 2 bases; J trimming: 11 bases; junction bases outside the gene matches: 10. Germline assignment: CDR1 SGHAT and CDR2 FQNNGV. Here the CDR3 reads CASSLRRGTGGSAFF. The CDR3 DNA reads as TGTGCCAGCAGCTTACGTCGAGGGACAGGGGGATCGGCTTTCTTT. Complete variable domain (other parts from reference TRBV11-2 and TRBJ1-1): EAGVAQSPRYKIIEKRQSVAFWCNPISGHATLYWYQQILGQGPKLLIQFQNNGVVDDSQLPKDRFSAERLKGVDSTLKIQPAKLEDSAVYLCASSLRRGTGGSAFFGQGTRLTVV.

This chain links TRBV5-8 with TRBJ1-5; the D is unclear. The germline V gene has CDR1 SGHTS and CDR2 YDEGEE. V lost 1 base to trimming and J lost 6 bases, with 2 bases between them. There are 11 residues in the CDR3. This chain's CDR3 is CASSLRQPQHF. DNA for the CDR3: TGTGCCAGCAGCTTGCGTCAGCCCCAGCATTTT.

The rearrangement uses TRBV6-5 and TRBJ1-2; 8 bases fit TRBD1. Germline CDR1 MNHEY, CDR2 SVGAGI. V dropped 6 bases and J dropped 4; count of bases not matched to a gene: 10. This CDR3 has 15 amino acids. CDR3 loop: CASSHVVGTGYGYTF. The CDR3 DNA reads TGTGCCAGCAGCCACGTCGTCGGGACAGGCTATGGCTACACCTTC.

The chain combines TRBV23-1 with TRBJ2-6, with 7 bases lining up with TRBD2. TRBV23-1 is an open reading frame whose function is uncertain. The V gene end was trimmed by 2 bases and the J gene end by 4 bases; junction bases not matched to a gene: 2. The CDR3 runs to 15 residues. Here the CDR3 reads CASSQGGDGANVLTF. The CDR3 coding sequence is TGCGCCAGCAGTCAAGGGGGGGACGGGGCCAACGTCCTGACTTTC.

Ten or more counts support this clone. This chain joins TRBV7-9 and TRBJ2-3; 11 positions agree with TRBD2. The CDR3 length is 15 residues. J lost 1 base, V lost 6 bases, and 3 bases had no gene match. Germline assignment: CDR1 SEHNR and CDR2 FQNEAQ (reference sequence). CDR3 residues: CASRGGLAGTDTQYF. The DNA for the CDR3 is TGTGCCAGCAGGGGGGGACTAGCGGGCACAGATACGCAGTATTTT.

CDR3 sequence: CASSPLGRVSEAFF. The CDR3 region has the DNA TGTGCCAGCAGTCCCCTTGGCCGGGTCTCTGAAGCTTTCTTT. The chain combines TRBV28 with TRBJ1-1; D is undetermined. Germline-derived CDR1 and CDR2 are MDHEN and SYDVKM. CDR3 size: 14 residues. V was pared by 5 bases and J by 6 bases, with 16 bases between.

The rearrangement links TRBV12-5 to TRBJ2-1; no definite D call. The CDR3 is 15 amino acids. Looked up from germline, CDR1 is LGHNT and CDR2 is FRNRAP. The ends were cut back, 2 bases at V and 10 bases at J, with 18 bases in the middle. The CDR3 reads CASGLFSIQMREQFF. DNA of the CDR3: TGTGCTAGTGGTTTGTTTAGTATCCAAATGCGGGAGCAGTTCTTC.

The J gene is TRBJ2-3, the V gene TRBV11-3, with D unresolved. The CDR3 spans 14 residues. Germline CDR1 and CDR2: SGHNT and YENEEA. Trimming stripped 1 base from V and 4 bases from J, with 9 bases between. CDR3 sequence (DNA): TGTGCCAGCAGCTTAGGAGGAACGGCAGATACGCAGTATTTT. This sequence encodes CASSLGGTADTQYF.

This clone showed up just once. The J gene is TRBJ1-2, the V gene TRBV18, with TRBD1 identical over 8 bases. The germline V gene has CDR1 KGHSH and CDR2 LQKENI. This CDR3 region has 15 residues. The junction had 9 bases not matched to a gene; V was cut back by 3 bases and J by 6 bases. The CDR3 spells CASSPTGGSVNGYTF. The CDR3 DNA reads TGTGCCAGCTCACCTACAGGGGGTTCGGTTAATGGCTACACCTTC.

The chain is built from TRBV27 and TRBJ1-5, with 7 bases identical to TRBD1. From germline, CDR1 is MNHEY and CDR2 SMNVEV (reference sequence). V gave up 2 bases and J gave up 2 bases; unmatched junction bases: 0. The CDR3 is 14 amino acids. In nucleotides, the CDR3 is TGTGCCAGCAGTTTAAGGGGGCGCAATCAGCCCCAGCATTTT. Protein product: CASSLRGRNQPQHF.